This T cell receptor (beta chain) was profiled in a study of T cell responses to AZD1222 COVID-19 vaccine (dated by TCRdb to the early 2020s). Background on the whole study: A total of 233 trial participants underwent TCR sequencing, of whom some 210 received two doses of AZD1222 and around 25 received two doses of the MenACWY control vaccine. Trial participants were enrolled by age into subgroups of 18-55, 56-69 and 70-plus years, and roughly 150, 30 and 60 TCR-sequenced participants, respectively, were included in these subgroups. General findings and caveats noted by the study authors: In the small 56-69-year group, the increase in depth fell short of significance, most likely because of low power. Conclusions about previously exposed vaccinees are limited because only 6 or 7 AZD1222 recipients were SARS-CoV-2 seropositive at baseline. A significant rise in spike-specific TCR breadth and depth was observed after two AZD1222 doses relative to day 0 and relative to MenACWY recipients. Vaccine-associated CD4 TCRs spanned the whole spike protein, with dominant responses in regions 160-218 and 743-854. Participants were mostly white British and included more females than males, and it was suggested by the authors that clonal diversity may have been underestimated. Reportedly, close to half of the unique spike-specific TCRs recognized epitopes lying outside the regions that are mutated in the B.1.351 and B.1.1.7 variants. Because no day 14 peak-response samples were available, the repertoires could be characterized only after the peak T cell response.

The CDR3 regions of human TCRbeta chains were subjected to immunosequencing. Concerning the study's data processing: Repertoire TCRs were checked for matches against a reference library of SARS-CoV-2-specific TCRs that had been generated using the MIRA antigen-specificity platform. Breadth meant the fraction of unique TCRs that were SARS-CoV-2-associated, whereas depth meant the fraction of total T cells that were SARS-CoV-2-associated. Each spike-specific TCR was assigned to its reactive spike region and to a CD4 or CD8 class using the MIRA data. Log10-transformed breadth and depth values were compared by one-way ANOVA with Sidak's multiple comparisons tests. TCRdb's version of the immuneACCESS table is confined to in-frame rearrangements and falls short of the full clone set. An unresolved V gene accounts for under half of the shortfall where checked; the remainder is of unknown origin. V and J calls and clone size are as listed in that table; D and trimming were resolved from the DNA. Across this sample there are approximately 150,000 clones, with about 92% seen only once. The ten largest clones capture roughly 12% of the sample.

Interpreted using the paper, the time point label stands for: sample from adult after SARS-CoV-2 infection, after symptom onset. A couple of convalescent COVID-19 patients, sampled after symptom onset from adults with prior SARS-CoV-2 infection, were also TCR-sequenced for comparison. With respect to this clone: Its antigen is unknown. Within one base of it there is no much larger clone, and no base qualities were kept.

The CDR3 has 17 amino acids, counting the end cysteine and phenylalanine. Only the CDR3 part of the read is kept: 51 bases, read in frame from the first base. The germline V end is reduced by 5 bases and the J end by 8 bases; junction bases left unmatched: 12. From a lookup of the germline V gene (reference sequence), CDR1 and CDR2 are SGHKS and YYEKEE. Here the sequenced sample was peripheral blood, taken after recovery from COVID-19. The sequence derives from an adult who had recovered from COVID-19. Recombination joined TRBV5-5 with TRBJ2-1, and 14 bases in between align with TRBD2. Here the CDR3 is given as CASSLFAWTSGGHEQFF. The sequenced DNA: TGTGCCAGCAGTCTTTTTGCCTGGACTAGCGGGGGGCATGAGCAGTTCTTC.